This T cell receptor beta chain came from a study of blood T cell repertoires in COVID-19. Looking at the study overall: PBMCs, B-cell-depleted T cells, or T cells were the source of the cDNA or gDNA that made up the material.

As processed by the authors: Nucleated cell counts were estimated from reference gene primer amplification. This table comes from immunoSEQ multiplex PCR, and its TCRdb copy is limited to in-frame clones, with some not included. V and J calls and clone size are given by that table; D and trimming were obtained from the DNA. In the table there are some 300,000 clones, roughly 88% of which are singletons. There are 15 residues in the CDR3. The germline CDR1 and CDR2 sequences are MDHEN and SYDVKM. V was shortened by 6 bases and J by 0 bases, with 12 bases between the two germline ends. Ages ranged from about 18 to 89 years, with residence in fewer than 25 US areas. Participants had their cohort set by participant-reported clinical history.

Source material: PBMCs or T cells enriched from blood (not recorded which). The genes are TRBV28 and TRBJ2-1, with D maybe TRBD1 (5 bases). This clonotype was sampled from a woman in her thirties who had recovered from COVID-19. CDR3 amino acids: CASRGPVSSYNEQFF. CDR3 DNA: TGTGCCAGCAGGGGGCCCGTAAGCTCCTACAATGAGCAGTTCTTC.